Listed here are 6 T cell receptor beta chains from one sample, sequenced in a study of blood T cell repertoires in COVID-19. The table came from immunoSEQ multiplex PCR; TCRdb's copy has only in-frame clones and leaves some out. This repertoire shows some 65,000 clones, about 74% found once; its top ten account for 28%. Sample: peripheral blood. These receptors originate from a woman at least 80 years old with acute or convalescent COVID-19.

V gene TRBV7-9 combines with J gene TRBJ2-7; the match to TRBD1 covers 9 bases. CDR1 and CDR2 (germline): SEHNR, FQNEAQ (reference sequence). The junction had 8 bases not matched to a gene; V was cut back by 5 bases and J by 3 bases. The CDR3 loop spans 15 amino acids. Here the CDR3 DNA reads TGTGCCAGCAGCCGGGGGACAGGGCTAGGCTACGAGCAGTACTTC. Amino acid sequence: CASSRGTGLGYEQYF.

The rearrangement joins TRBV11-2 to TRBJ2-5, with D tentatively TRBD2 (6 bases). V was pared by 4 bases and J by 1 base, with 13 bases between. The CDR3 has 15 amino acids. Germline loops: CDR1 SGHAT, CDR2 FQNNGV. The CDR3 DNA follows: TGTGCCAGCAGCTCCCCTAGCGTAGTCCAAGAGACCCAGTACTTC. Translation: CASSSPSVVQETQYF.

The genes are TRBV28 and TRBJ1-2; 9 nucleotides align to TRBD1. Losses at the gene ends were 2 bases for V and 8 bases for J; bases not matched to a gene: 6. The CDR3 spans 14 residues. CDR1 MDHEN and CDR2 SYDVKM come from the germline V gene. CDR3 loop: CASSLTGGARGYTF. CDR3 sequence (DNA): TGTGCCAGCAGTTTAACAGGGGGCGCGAGAGGCTACACCTTC.

This sequence joins TRBV7-9 and TRBJ2-5; the D is unclear. The germline gives CDR1 SEHNR, CDR2 FQNEAQ (reference sequence). V was clipped by 3 bases and J by 1 base, with 3 bases between them. This CDR3 is built from 12 residues. The CDR3 spells CASSFGQETQYF. The CDR3 region has the DNA TGTGCCAGCAGCTTCGGCCAAGAGACCCAGTACTTC.

V is TRBV3-1 (or the pseudogene TRBV3-2) and J is TRBJ2-7; TRBD2 might be the D (5 bases). CDR1 is LGHDT and CDR2 is YNNKEL in the germline V gene (reference sequence). CDR3 length: 17 amino acids. Trimming cost V 0 bases and J 2 bases, with 17 bases left between them. CDR3 residues: CASSQECPGGLAYEQYF. Written as DNA, the CDR3 is TGTGCCAGCAGCCAAGAGTGTCCGGGCGGGCTTGCCTACGAGCAGTACTTC.

The V and J genes are TRBV12-5 and TRBJ2-2; 12 bases match TRBD1. Looked up from germline, CDR1 is LGHNT and CDR2 is FRNRAP. The CDR3 extends over 17 amino acids. The junction had 11 bases not matched to a gene; V was cut back by 7 bases and J by 5 bases. Written as DNA, the CDR3 is TGTGCTAGTGCCCGCCTGGGGACAGGGGGCCAGACCGGGGAGCTGTTTTTT. This encodes CASARLGTGGQTGELFF.